This T cell receptor (beta chain) was sequenced in a study of neurological immune-mediated disorders. Broader study findings: Private repertoires in all groups were suggested by the absence of shared CDR3 amino acid sequences among expanded clones across subjects.

Per the germline V gene, CDR1 is SEHNR and CDR2 is FQNEAQ (reference sequence). CDR3 length: 15 amino acids. Unmatched junction bases numbered 4, after V lost 2 bases and J lost 4 bases. TCRdb reprocessed the 5' RACE reads via MiXCR and lists one record per CDR3 protein. The repertoire holds 35,000 to 45,000 distinct CDR3 sequences, with around a tenth as singletons. Sorted libraries came from 950,000 to 1,000,000 CD4+ or CD8+ T cells. This clonotype was recorded at least ten times. Its antigen is undetermined. The chain is built from TRBV7-9 and TRBJ2-3, with 9 bases that match TRBD1. The TCR originated in a woman aged 30 to 39 with HTLV-1-associated myelopathy (HAM/TSP). The specimen was CD4+ T cells from blood. CDR3 coding DNA: TGTGCCAGCAGCTTAACAGGGGGCATCCCAGATACGCAGTATTTT. This translates into CASSLTGGIPDTQYF.